This TCR beta chain was identified in a study of T cell responses to AZD1222 COVID-19 vaccine. Whole-study results and caveats: Females outnumbered males among donors, who were mostly white British; clonal diversity was possibly underestimated.

As for this clone: Its antigen is unknown.

Sequencing was performed with immunoSEQ multiplex PCR; in TCRdb, only in-frame clones are kept and a portion is missing. Among 70,000 to 90,000 clones listed, 89% were seen once. Trimming removed 3 bases at V and 2 bases at J, with 11 bases between. CDR1 is KGHSH and CDR2 is LQKENI in the germline V gene. This CDR3 is 15 amino acids long. This TCR derives from an adult in good health. The genes are TRBV18 and TRBJ1-5, with D possibly being TRBD1 (6 bases). Source: peripheral blood, taken on day 0 of AZD1222 vaccination. CDR3 residues: CASSPANRGNQPQHF. The CDR3 DNA sequence: TGTGCCAGCTCACCCGCCAACAGGGGCAATCAGCCCCAGCATTTT.